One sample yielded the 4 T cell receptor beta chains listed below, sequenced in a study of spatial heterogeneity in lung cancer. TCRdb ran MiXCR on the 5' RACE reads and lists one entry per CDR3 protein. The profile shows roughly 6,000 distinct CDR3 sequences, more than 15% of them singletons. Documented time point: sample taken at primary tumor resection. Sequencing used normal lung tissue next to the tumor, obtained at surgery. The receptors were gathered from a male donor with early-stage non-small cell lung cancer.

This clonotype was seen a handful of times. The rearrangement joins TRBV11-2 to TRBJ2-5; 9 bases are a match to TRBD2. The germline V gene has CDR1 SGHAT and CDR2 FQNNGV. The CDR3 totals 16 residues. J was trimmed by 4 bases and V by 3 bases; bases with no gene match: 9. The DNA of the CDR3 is TGTGCCAGCAGCTTGACTAGCGGCAAATATGGAGAGACCCAGTACTTC. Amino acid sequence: CASSLTSGKYGETQYF.

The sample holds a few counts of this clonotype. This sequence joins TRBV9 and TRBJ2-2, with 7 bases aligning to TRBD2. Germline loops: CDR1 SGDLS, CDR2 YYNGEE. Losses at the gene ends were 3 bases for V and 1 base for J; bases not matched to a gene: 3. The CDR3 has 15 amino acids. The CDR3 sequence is CASSAAGLNTGELFF. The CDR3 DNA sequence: TGTGCCAGCAGCGCAGCGGGATTGAACACCGGGGAGCTGTTTTTT.

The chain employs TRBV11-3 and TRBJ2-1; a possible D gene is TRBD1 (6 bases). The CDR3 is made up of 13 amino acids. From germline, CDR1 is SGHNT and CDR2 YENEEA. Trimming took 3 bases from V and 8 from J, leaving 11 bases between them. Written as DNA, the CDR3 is TGTGCCAGCAGCTTCGGACAGTTCGATGAGCAGTTCTTC. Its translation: CASSFGQFDEQFF.

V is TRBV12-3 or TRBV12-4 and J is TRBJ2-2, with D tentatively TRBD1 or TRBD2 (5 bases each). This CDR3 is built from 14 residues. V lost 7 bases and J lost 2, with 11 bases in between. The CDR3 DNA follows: TGTGCCAGCACGAGACGGGGCAACACCGGGGAGCTGTTTTTT. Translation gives CASTRRGNTGELFF.